One TCR beta chain is described in this entry. The target antigen is unknown. The data derive from a study of CD8 T cells in Susac syndrome. Overall study findings and caveats: The relatively small number of individuals in the TCR sequencing and HLA analysis was acknowledged by the study. The total CD8+ repertoires yielded fewer than 20 Susac-specific public clones and the CD8+ TEMRA repertoires yielded about 5.

Negative isolation yielded the CD8+ and CD4+ T cells, while FACS enriched the TEMRA cells. V trimming: 3 bases; J trimming: 7 bases; junction bases outside the gene matches: 10. The CDR3 is 16 residues long. CDR1 is WNHNN and CDR2 is SYGVQD in the germline V gene (reference sequence). Random hexamers were used to reverse transcribe the RNA input (about 0.5 to 1 ug). Amplification of TCR beta CDR3 by immunoSEQ multiplex PCR spanned 54 Vbeta and 13 Jbeta. TCRdb independently ran MiXCR on the immunoSEQ multiplex PCR reads; one entry per CDR3 protein. The sample consists of about 130,000 distinct CDR3 sequences, around 93% of them appearing once.

The source of this sequence is a human donor with Susac syndrome. The gene calls are TRBV10-1 and TRBJ2-1, with TRBD2 matching over 9 bases. Input material: CD8+ T cells from PBMCs. The CDR3 loop reads CASSDRPGTSLNEQFF. DNA of the CDR3: TGCGCCAGCAGTGACCGCCCCGGGACTAGCCTAAATGAGCAGTTCTTC.